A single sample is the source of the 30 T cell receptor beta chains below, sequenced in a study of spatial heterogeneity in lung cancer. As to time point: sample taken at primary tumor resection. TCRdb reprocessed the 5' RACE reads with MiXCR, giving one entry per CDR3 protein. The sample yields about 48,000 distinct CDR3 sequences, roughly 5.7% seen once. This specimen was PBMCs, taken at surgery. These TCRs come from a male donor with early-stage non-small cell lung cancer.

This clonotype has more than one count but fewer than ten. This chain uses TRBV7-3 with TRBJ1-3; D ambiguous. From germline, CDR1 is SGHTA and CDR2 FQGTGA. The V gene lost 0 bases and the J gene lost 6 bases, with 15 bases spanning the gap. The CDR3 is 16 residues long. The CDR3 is CASSLTRVALENTIYF. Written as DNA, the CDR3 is TGTGCCAGCAGCTTAACAAGGGTAGCTCTTGAAAACACCATATATTTT. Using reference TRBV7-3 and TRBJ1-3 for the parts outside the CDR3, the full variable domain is GAGVSQTPSNKVTEKGKYVELRCDPISGHTALYWYRQSLGQGPEFLIYFQGTGAADDSGLPNDRFFAVRPEGSVSTLKIQRTERGDSAVYLCASSLTRVALENTIYFGEGSWLTVV.

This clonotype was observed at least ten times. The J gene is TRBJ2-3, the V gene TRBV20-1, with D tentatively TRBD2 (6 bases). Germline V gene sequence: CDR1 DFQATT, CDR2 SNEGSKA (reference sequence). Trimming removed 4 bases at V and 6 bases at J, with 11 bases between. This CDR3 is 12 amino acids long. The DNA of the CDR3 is TGCAGTGCTAATAGACTAGGGGATACGCAGTATTTT. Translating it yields CSANRLGDTQYF.

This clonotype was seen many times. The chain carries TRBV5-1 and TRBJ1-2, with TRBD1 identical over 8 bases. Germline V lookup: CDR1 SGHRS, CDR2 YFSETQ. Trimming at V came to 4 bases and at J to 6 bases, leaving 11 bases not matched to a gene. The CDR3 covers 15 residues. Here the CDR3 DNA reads TGCGCCAGCAGCCCCGGACAGGGATTAGGCCATGGCTACACCTTC. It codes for CASSPGQGLGHGYTF. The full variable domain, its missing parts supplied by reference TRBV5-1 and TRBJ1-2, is KAGVTQTPRYLIKTRGQQVTLSCSPISGHRSVSWYQQTPGQGLQFLFEYFSETQRNKGNFPGRFSGRQFSNSRSEMNVSTLELGDSALYLCASSPGQGLGHGYTFGSGTRLTVV.

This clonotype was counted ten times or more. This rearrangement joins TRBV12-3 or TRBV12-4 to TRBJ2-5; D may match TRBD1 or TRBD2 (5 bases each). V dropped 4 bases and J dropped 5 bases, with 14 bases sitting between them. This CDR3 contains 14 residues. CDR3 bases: TGTGCCAGCAGTTCCCGGACAAGGGAGGAGACCCAGTACTTC. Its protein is CASSSRTREETQYF.

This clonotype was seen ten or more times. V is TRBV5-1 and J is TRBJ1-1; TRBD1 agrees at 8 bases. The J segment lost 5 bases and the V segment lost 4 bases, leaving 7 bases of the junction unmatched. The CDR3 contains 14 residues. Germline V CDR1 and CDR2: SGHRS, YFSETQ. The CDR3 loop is CASSLGQGRTEAFF. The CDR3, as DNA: TGCGCCAGCAGCCTTGGACAGGGACGAACTGAAGCTTTCTTT.

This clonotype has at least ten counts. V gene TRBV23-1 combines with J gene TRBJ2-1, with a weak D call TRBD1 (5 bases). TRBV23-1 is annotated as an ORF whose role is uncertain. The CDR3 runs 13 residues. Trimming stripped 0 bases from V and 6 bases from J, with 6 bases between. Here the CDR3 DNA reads TGCGCCAGCAGTCAATCAAGGGGCAATGAGCAGTTCTTC. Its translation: CASSQSRGNEQFF.

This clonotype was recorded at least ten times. In nucleotides, the CDR3 is TGCAGTGCTAGAGATTGGGAAAGTAATGAAAAACTGTTTTTT. Translating it yields CSARDWESNEKLFF. The J gene is TRBJ1-4, the V gene TRBV20-1; D gene uncertain. Germline lookup yields CDR1 DFQATT and CDR2 SNEGSKA (reference sequence). The V end lost 0 bases, the J end lost 4 bases, and 9 bases lay between the germline ends. CDR3 size: 14 residues.

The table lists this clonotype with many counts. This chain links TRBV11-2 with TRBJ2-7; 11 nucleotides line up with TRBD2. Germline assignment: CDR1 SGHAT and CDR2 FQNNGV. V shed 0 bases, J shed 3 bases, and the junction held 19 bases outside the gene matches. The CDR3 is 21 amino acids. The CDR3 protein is CASSLERRGPRASGRSYEQYF. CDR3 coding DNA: TGTGCCAGCAGCTTAGAGAGGAGGGGACCCAGAGCTAGCGGGAGGAGCTACGAGCAGTACTTC. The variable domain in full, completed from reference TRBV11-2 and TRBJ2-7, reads EAGVAQSPRYKIIEKRQSVAFWCNPISGHATLYWYQQILGQGPKLLIQFQNNGVVDDSQLPKDRFSAERLKGVDSTLKIQPAKLEDSAVYLCASSLERRGPRASGRSYEQYFGPGTRLTVT.

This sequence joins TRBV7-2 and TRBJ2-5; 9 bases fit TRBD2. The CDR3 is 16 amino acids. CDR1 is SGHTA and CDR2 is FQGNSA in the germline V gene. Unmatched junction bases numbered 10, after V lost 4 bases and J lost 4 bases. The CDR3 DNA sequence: TGTGCCAGCAGCTCGGTAGCGGGAGTGGGTCGAGAGACCCAGTACTTC. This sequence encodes CASSSVAGVGRETQYF.

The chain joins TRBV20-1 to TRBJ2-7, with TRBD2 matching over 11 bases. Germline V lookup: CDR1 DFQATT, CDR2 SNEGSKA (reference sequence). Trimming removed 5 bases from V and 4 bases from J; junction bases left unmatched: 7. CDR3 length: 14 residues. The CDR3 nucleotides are TGCAGTGCTGGAATGACTAGCGGGATTTACGAGCAGTACTTC. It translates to CSAGMTSGIYEQYF.

The CDR3 nucleotides read TGTGCCATAAACTCCGGCTCCTACAATGAGCAGTTCTTC. It encodes CAINSGSYNEQFF. This chain links TRBV10-3 with TRBJ2-1; D is uncertain. The ends were cut back, 9 bases at V and 0 bases at J, with 9 bases in the middle. CDR3 length: 13 residues. The V gene's germline CDR1 is ENHRY and CDR2 SYGVKD.

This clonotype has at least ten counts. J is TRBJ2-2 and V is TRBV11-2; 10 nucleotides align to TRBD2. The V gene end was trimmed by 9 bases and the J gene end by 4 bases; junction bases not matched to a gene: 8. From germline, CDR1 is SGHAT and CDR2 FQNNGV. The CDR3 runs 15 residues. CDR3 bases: TGTGCCAGTTCCCCTAGCGGGAGATCCACCGGGGAGCTGTTTTTT. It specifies CASSPSGRSTGELFF.

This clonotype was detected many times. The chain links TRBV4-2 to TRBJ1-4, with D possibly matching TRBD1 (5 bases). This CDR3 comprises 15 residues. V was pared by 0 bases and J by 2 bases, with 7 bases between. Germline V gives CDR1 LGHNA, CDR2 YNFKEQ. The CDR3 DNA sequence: TGTGCCAGCAGCCAAGACTCAGGGACTAATGAAAAACTGTTTTTT. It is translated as CASSQDSGTNEKLFF.

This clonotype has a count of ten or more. CDR3 nucleotides: TGTGCCAGCAGTCCCCTCCGGGGGTACACTGAAGCTTTCTTT. This codes for CASSPLRGYTEAFF. The V and J genes are TRBV7-2 and TRBJ1-1; possibly TRBD1 for D (5 bases). The CDR3 covers 14 residues. V was pared by 6 bases and J by 3 bases, with 14 bases between. The germline gives CDR1 SGHTA, CDR2 FQGNSA.

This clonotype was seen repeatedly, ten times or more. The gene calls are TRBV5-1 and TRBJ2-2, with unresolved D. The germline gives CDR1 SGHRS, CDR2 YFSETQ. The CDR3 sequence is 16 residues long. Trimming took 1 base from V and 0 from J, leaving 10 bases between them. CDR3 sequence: CASSLYPSTNTGELFF. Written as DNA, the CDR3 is TGCGCCAGCAGCTTGTACCCGAGTACGAACACCGGGGAGCTGTTTTTT.

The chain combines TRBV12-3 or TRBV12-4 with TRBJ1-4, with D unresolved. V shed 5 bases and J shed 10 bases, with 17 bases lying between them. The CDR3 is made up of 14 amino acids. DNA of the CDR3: TGTGCCAGCAGTGTCGGGTCTCCCAAGCCAAAACTGTTTTTT. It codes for CASSVGSPKPKLFF.

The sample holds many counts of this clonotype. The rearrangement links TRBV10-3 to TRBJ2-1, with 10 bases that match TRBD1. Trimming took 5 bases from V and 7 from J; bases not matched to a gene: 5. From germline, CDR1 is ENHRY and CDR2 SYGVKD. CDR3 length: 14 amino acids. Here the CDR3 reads CAISRDRGHNEQFF. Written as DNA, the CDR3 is TGTGCCATCAGTCGGGACAGGGGCCATAATGAGCAGTTCTTC.

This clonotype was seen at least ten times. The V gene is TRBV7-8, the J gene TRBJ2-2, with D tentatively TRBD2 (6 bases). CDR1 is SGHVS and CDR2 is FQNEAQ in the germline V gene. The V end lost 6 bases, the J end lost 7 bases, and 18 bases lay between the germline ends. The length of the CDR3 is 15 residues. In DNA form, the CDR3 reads TGTGCCAGCAGGGTGGCGGCCCAGGAGGGCGGGGAGCTGTTTTTT. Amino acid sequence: CASRVAAQEGGELFF.

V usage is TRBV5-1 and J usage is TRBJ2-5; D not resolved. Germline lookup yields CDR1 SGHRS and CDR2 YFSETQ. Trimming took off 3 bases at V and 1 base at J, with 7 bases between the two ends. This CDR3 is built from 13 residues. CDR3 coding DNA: TGCGCCAGCAGCTCCGGGCTCCAAGAGACCCAGTACTTC. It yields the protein CASSSGLQETQYF.

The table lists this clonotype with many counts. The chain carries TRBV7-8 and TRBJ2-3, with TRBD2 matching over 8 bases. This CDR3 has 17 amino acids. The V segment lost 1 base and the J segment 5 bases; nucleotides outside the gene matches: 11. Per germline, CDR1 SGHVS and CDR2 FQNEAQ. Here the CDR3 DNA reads TGTGCCAGCAGCTTAGTAGGAGCGGGAGTTGAGGGAGATACGCAGTATTTT. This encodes CASSLVGAGVEGDTQYF.

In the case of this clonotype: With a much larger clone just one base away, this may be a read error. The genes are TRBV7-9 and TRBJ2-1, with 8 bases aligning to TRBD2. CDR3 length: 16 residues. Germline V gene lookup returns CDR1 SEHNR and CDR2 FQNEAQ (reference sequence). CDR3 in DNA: TGTGCCAGCAGTATGGCGGGAGGATTTTCCTGCAATGAGCAGTTCTTC. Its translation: CASSMAGGFSCNEQFF.

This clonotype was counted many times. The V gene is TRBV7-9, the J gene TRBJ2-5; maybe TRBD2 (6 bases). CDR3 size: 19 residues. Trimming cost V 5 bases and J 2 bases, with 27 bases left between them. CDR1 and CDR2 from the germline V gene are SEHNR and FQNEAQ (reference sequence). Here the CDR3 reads CASSPGPGERRGRQETQYF. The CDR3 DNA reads TGTGCCAGCAGCCCTGGCCCGGGGGAGCGGCGGGGCCGGCAAGAGACCCAGTACTTC.

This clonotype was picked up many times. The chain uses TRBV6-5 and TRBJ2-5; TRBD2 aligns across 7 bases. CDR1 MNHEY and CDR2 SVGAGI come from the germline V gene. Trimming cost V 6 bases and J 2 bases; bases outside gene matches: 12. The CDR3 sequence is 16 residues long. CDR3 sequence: CASSPWAGVGQETQYF. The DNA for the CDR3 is TGTGCCAGCAGCCCCTGGGCGGGAGTGGGTCAAGAGACCCAGTACTTC.

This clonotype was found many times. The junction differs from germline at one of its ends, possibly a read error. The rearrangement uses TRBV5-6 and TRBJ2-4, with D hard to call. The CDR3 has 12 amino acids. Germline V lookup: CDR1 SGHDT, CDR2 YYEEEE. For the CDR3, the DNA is TGTGCCAGCAGCGTCAAGTTCGGTCCGTTCAGCTTC. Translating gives CASSVKFGPFSF.

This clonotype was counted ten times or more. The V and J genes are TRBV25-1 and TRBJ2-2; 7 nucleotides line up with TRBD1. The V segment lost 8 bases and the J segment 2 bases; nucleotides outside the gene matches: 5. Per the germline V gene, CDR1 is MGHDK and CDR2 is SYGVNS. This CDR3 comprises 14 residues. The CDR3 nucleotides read TGTGCCAGCGAAGACAGGGAAAACACCGGGGAGCTGTTTTTT. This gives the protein CASEDRENTGELFF.

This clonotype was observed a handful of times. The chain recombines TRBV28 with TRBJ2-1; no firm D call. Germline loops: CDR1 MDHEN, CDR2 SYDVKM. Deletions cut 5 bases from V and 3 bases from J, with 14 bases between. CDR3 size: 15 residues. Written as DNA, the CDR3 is TGTGCCAGCAGTCCCGACTGGGGTAACTACAATGAGCAGTTCTTC. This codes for CASSPDWGNYNEQFF.

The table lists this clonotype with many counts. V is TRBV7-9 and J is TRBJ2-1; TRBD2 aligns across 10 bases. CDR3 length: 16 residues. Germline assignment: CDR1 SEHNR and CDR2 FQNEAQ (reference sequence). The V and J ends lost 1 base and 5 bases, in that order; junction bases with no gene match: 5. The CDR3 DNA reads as TGTGCCAGCAGCTTAGACCCTAGCGGGAGCGACAATGAGCAGTTCTTC. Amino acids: CASSLDPSGSDNEQFF.

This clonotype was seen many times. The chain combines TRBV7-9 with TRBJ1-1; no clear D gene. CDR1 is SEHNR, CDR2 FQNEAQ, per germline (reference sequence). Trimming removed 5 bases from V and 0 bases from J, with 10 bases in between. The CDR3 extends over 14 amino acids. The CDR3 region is CASSGPIMNTEAFF. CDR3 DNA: TGTGCCAGCAGCGGACCGATAATGAACACTGAAGCTTTCTTT. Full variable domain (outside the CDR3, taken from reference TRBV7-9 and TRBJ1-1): DTGVSQNPRHKITKRGQNVTFRCDPISEHNRLYWYRQTLGQGPEFLTYFQNEAQLEKSRLLSDRFSAERPKGSFSTLEIQRTEQGDSAMYLCASSGPIMNTEAFFGQGTRLTVV.

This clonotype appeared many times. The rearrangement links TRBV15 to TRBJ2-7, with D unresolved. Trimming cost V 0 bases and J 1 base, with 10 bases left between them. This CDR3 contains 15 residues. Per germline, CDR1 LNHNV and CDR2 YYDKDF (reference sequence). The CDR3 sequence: CATSRDPHGSYEQYF. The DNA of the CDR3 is TGTGCCACCAGCAGAGATCCTCACGGGTCCTACGAGCAGTACTTC.

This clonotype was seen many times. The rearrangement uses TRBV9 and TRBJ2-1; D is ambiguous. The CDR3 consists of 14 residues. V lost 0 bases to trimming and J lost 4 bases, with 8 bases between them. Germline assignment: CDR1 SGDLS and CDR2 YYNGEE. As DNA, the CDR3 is TGTGCCAGCAGCGTAGATAGTAGGTACAATGAGCAGTTCTTC. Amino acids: CASSVDSRYNEQFF.